Below are 9 T cell receptor beta chains sequenced from a single sample in a study of control samples from healthy donors and cancer patients. Generated by immunoSEQ multiplex PCR, the TCRdb table keeps only in-frame clones and is missing some. The repertoire holds 150,000 or so clones, with roughly 88% as singletons. The sequenced sample was blood. All receptors derive from a man aged 18-30 years in good health.

The chain joins TRBV4-3 to TRBJ2-7, with 13 nucleotides matching TRBD2. J gave up 4 bases and V 4 bases, and 4 bases lay outside the gene matches. The CDR3 consists of 15 residues. The V gene's germline CDR1 is LGHNA and CDR2 YSLEER. The CDR3 DNA reads TGCGCCAGCAGCCGCGGACTAGCGGGAGCTTACGAGCAGTACTTC. Encoded protein: CASSRGLAGAYEQYF.

This rearrangement joins TRBV6-5 to TRBJ1-4; no clear D. Germline V gene sequence: CDR1 MNHEY, CDR2 SVGAGI. This CDR3 comprises 13 residues. Trimming removed 11 bases from V and 6 bases from J, with 16 bases in between. CDR3: CAAGIGLDEKLFF. Here the CDR3 DNA reads TGTGCCGCGGGGATAGGGCTGGATGAAAAACTGTTTTTT.

The rearrangement uses TRBV6-5 and TRBJ1-1, with D perhaps matching TRBD1 (6 bases). This CDR3 contains 15 residues. Germline-derived CDR1 and CDR2 are MNHEY and SVGAGI. The germline V and J ends were trimmed by 5 bases and 4 bases, with 17 bases remaining between them. This chain's CDR3 is CASSPPQGKGTEAFF. The CDR3 DNA reads as TGTGCCAGCAGTCCCCCACAGGGCAAAGGCACTGAAGCTTTCTTT.

The gene calls are TRBV28 and TRBJ1-1; D might be TRBD1 (5 bases). The CDR3 runs to 15 residues. V gave up 7 bases and J gave up 2 bases, with 17 bases separating them. The germline CDR1 and CDR2 sequences are MDHEN and SYDVKM. The CDR3 loop is CASTSFGGSNTEAFF. In nucleotides, the CDR3 is TGTGCCAGCACTAGCTTCGGGGGTTCAAACACTGAAGCTTTCTTT.

This sequence joins TRBV29-1 and TRBJ1-2; D might be TRBD1 (6 bases). V lost 3 bases and J 6 bases, leaving 11 bases between the germline ends. Germline values: CDR1 SQVTM, CDR2 ANQGSEA. This CDR3 is 12 amino acids long. The CDR3 sequence: CSVDWGADGYTF. CDR3 bases: TGCAGCGTTGATTGGGGGGCAGATGGCTACACCTTC.

This rearrangement joins TRBV7-8 to TRBJ1-3, with D uncertain. V was pared by 4 bases and J by 4 bases, with 11 bases between. Looked up from germline, CDR1 is SGHVS and CDR2 is FQNEAQ. The CDR3 has 14 residues. The CDR3 DNA follows: TGTGCCAGCAGCTCCCCATACGGGGGAAACACCATATATTTT. It codes for CASSSPYGGNTIYF.

The CDR3 loop is CASSHARTIGTEAFF. The CDR3, as DNA: TGTGCCAGCAGTCATGCGCGGACAATCGGGACTGAAGCTTTCTTT. The chain has TRBV7-9 and TRBJ1-1, with D maybe TRBD1 (5 bases). The CDR3 spans 15 residues. The V end was cut by 6 bases, the J end by 5 bases, with 19 bases between. The germline gives CDR1 SEHNR, CDR2 FQNEAQ (reference sequence).

This clone has only one observation. V usage is TRBV12-3 or TRBV12-4 and J usage is TRBJ1-5; 7 bases agree with TRBD1. This CDR3 is 12 amino acids long. The trim removed 5 bases at V and 7 bases at J, leaving 2 bases unmatched. The CDR3 protein is CASSIGGQPQHF. In DNA, the CDR3 is TGTGCCAGCAGTATAGGGGGCCAGCCCCAGCATTTT.

The J gene is TRBJ2-1, the V gene TRBV3-1 (or the pseudogene TRBV3-2); 9 bases agree with TRBD1. CDR3 size: 14 residues. Germline V gene lookup returns CDR1 LGHDT and CDR2 YNNKEL (reference sequence). After removal of 4 bases from V and 15 bases from J, the junction contained 13 bases not matched to a gene. The CDR3 loop is CASSRNPGQGRLFF. DNA of the CDR3: TGTGCCAGCAGCCGTAACCCGGGACAGGGTCGGCTGTTCTTC.